The sequence of this TCR beta chain was determined in a study of regulatory T cells in long-lasting Graves disease. Time point indicated: newly diagnosed GD, antithyroid drugs for less than 3 months. Construction of the TCR library relied on RNA isolated from PBMCs. This clonotype was seen a handful of times. The TCR beta library used iRepertoire HTBI primers with Arm-PCR amplification of CDR3. A single record per CDR3 protein comes from TCRdb applying MiXCR to the multiplex PCR reads. In the table there are around 450,000 distinct CDR3 sequences, 15% of which are singletons. The CDR3 length is 13 residues. Germline V gene data show CDR1 as ENHRY and CDR2 as SYGVKD. Germline trimming cut 4 bases from V and 7 bases from J; bases unmatched to any gene: 4. These data were likewise used in another study, on T cells in Graves' hyperthyroidism and ophthalmopathy.

This TCR derives from a woman in her twenties or thirties with Graves disease. The material was peripheral blood mononuclear cells (PBMCs), obtained at new diagnosis, from a patient treated with antithyroid drugs. This chain connects TRBV10-3 to TRBJ2-7; 10 nucleotides line up with TRBD1. CDR3 sequence (DNA): TGTGCCATCAGTGGGGGGACAGGGGCTGAGCAGTACTTC. Residues: CAISGGTGAEQYF.